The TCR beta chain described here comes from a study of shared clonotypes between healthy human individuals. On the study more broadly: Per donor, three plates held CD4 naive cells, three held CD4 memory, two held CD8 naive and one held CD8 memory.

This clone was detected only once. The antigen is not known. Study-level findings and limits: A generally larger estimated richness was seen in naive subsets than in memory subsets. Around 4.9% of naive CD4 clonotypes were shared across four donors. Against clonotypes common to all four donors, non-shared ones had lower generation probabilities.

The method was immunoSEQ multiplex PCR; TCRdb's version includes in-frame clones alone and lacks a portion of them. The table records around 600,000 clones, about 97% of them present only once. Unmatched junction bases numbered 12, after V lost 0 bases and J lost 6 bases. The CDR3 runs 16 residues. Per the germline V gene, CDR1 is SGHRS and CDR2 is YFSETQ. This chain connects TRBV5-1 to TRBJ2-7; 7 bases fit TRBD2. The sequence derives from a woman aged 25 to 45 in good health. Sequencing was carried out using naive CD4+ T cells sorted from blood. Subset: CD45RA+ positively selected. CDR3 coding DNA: TGCGCCAGCAGCTTGGGTTTAGGCGGGGGAACTCTCGAGCAGTACTTC. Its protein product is CASSLGLGGGTLEQYF.